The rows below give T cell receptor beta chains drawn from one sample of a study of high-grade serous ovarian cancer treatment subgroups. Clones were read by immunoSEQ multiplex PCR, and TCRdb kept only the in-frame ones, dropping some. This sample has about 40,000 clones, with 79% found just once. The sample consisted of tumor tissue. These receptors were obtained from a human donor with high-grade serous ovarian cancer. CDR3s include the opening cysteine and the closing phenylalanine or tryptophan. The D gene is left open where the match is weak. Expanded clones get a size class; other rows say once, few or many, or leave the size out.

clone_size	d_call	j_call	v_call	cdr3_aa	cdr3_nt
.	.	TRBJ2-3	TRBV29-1	CSAGEDTQYF	TGCAGCGCTGGGGAGGATACGCAGTATTTT
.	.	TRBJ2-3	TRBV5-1	CASSPGLFTDTQYF	TGCGCCAGCAGCCCGGGCCTTTTCACAGATACGCAGTATTTT
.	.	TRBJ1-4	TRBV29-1	CSVVKRGNEKLFF	TGCAGCGTTGTGAAAAGGGGTAATGAAAAACTGTTTTTT
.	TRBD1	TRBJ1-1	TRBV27	CASSPGTGRASRNTEAFF	TGTGCCAGCAGTCCCGGGACAGGGCGAGCTTCTAGGAACACTGAAGCTTTCTTT
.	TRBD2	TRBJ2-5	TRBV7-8	CASSLERGQETQYF	TGTGCCAGCAGCCTAGAGCGGGGCCAAGAGACCCAGTACTTC
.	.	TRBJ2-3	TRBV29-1	CSVKKGFGTDTQYF	TGCAGCGTTAAAAAGGGTTTCGGCACAGATACGCAGTATTTT
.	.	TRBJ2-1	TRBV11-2	CASSLAGVVDEQFF	TGTGCCAGCAGCTTAGCGGGAGTGGTGGATGAGCAGTTCTTC
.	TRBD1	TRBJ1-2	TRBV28	CASSRQGAGGYTF	TGTGCCAGCAGCCGACAGGGGGCGGGCGGCTACACCTTC
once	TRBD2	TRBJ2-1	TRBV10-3	CAISESGTTTYNEQFF	TGTGCCATCAGTGAGTCCGGGACTACCACCTACAATGAGCAGTTCTTC
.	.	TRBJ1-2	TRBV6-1	CASSDVYEGISDGYTF	TGTGCCAGCAGTGACGTTTATGAGGGGATCTCCGATGGCTACACCTTC
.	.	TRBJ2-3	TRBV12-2	CASRLALAGVADTQYF	TGTGCAAGTCGCTTAGCGCTAGCGGGAGTGGCAGATACGCAGTATTTT
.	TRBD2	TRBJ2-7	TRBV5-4	CAILAEGTNEQYF	TGTGCCATCCTAGCGGAAGGGACTAACGAGCAGTACTTC
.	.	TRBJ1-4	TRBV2	CASSEALTREKLFF	TGTGCCAGCAGTGAAGCGCTGACACGGGAAAAACTGTTTTTT
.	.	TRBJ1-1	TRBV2	CASTGPNTEAFF	TGTGCCAGCACCGGACCCAACACTGAAGCTTTCTTT
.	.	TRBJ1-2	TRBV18	CASSPSTRGFGYGYTF	TGTGCCAGCTCACCGAGCACCAGGGGATTTGGGTATGGCTACACCTTC
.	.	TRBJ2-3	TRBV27	CASSQSPEGRRPDTQYF	TGTGCCAGCAGTCAATCCCCTGAGGGGAGGAGACCAGATACGCAGTATTTT
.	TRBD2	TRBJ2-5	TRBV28	CASSLGLALKTQYF	TGTGCCAGCAGTTTGGGACTAGCGTTGAAGACCCAGTACTTC
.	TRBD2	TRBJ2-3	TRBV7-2	CASSLDSGKDTQYF	TGTGCCAGCAGCTTGGATAGCGGGAAAGATACGCAGTATTTT
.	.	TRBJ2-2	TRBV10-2	CASSESHSERTGELFF	TGCGCCAGCAGTGAGTCCCACAGCGAGAGGACCGGGGAGCTGTTTTTT
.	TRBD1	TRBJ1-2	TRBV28	CASSPGQVNYGYTF	TGTGCCAGCAGTCCAGGACAGGTCAACTATGGCTACACCTTC
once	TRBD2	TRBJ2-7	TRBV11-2	CASSLIKREGNEQYF	TGTGCCAGCAGCTTAATCAAGCGGGAGGGGAACGAGCAGTACTTC
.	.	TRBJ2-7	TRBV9	CASSVVPVPSYEQYF	TGTGCCAGCAGCGTAGTTCCTGTTCCCTCCTACGAGCAGTACTTC
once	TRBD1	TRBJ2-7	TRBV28	CASSWDSYEQYF	TGTGCCAGCAGTTGGGACAGTTACGAGCAGTACTTC
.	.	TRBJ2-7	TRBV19	CASSITPRTAHYEQYF	TGTGCCAGTAGTATAACCCCCCGGACAGCACACTACGAGCAGTACTTC
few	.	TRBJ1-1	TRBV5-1	CASSPGQYPGAFF	TGCGCCAGCAGCCCCGGACAGTATCCAGGGGCTTTCTTT
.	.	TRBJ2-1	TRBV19	CASSMNYNEQFF	TGTGCCAGTAGTATGAATTACAATGAGCAGTTCTTC
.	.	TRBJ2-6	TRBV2	CASSHPFSGANVLTF	TGTGCCAGCAGCCACCCGTTCTCTGGGGCCAACGTCCTGACTTTC
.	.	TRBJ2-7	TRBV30	CAWSAGPYEQYF	TGTGCCTGGAGTGCAGGACCCTACGAGCAGTACTTC
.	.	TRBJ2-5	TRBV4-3	CASSQEGTEGTQYF	TGCGCCAGCAGCCAAGAGGGTACGGAGGGCACCCAGTACTTC
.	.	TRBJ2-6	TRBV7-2	CASTRQLSGANVLTF	TGTGCCAGCACTAGGCAGCTCTCTGGGGCCAACGTCCTGACTTTC
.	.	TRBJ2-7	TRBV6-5	CASSGQGRRNEQYF	TGTGCCAGCAGCGGGCAGGGAAGGAGGAACGAGCAGTACTTC
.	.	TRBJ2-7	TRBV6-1	CASSDLARAYEQYF	TGTGCCAGCAGTGACCTAGCGCGGGCCTACGAGCAGTACTTC
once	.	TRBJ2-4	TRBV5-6	CASSSLEAVAKNIQYF	TGTGCCAGCAGCTCCTTAGAAGCGGTAGCCAAAAACATTCAGTACTTC
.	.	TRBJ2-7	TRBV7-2	CASSPAVSASYEQYF	TGTGCCAGCAGCCCCGCCGTCAGCGCCTCCTACGAGCAGTACTTC
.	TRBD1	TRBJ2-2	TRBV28	CASSSWDRVEGEFVTGELFF	TGTGCCAGCAGTTCTTGGGACAGGGTGGAGGGAGAGTTTGTCACCGGGGAGCTGTTTTTT
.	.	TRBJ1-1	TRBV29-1	CSVEDTAASSNTEAFF	TGCAGCGTTGAAGATACCGCCGCTTCCTCGAACACTGAAGCTTTCTTT
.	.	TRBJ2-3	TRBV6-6	CASSYSSRVDTQYF	TGTGCCAGCAGTTACTCGAGTAGGGTCGATACGCAGTATTTT
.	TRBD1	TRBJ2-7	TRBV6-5	CATGSGTGSYEQYF	TGTGCCACCGGGTCCGGGACAGGATCCTACGAGCAGTACTTC